This TCR beta chain was sequenced for a study of blood T cell repertoires in COVID-19 (dated by TCRdb to 2018 to 2020). Broadly, across the study: The collaborator samples originated in the United States, Italy and Spain and spanned the acute and convalescent phases of COVID-19. The repertoires were released in a freely available public database intended as a resource for research on the immune response to SARS-CoV-2. Sample metadata almost always included a de-identified subject ID, COVID-19 status, age in years and sex. The samples were drawn from two sources: the first 160 participants of the ongoing ImmuneRACE study, and 950 to 1,500 subjects contributed by 6 global collaborators. The prospective study material was composed of cDNA or gDNA derived from T cells, B-cell-depleted T cells, or PBMCs. Where HLA class I and class II types were available, the types were taken from metadata supplied by the sample provider, not from assay-based typing. Subjects who had been exposed to COVID-19, were actively infected with it, or had recovered from it provided the deeply sampled blood TCRbeta repertoires that made up the dataset.

Whole blood was collected in K2EDTA tubes by collaborating institutions according to the institutions' own protocols. Collaborator samples were shipped for TCRbeta analysis as frozen whole blood, isolated PBMCs, or DNA extracted from either sample type. From the germline V gene, CDR1 is MRHNA and CDR2 is SNTAGT. V is cut back by 10 bases and J by 4 bases, with 16 bases in the junction unmatched. The CDR3, cysteine through phenylalanine, is 16 amino acids long. CDR3 DNA is the only sequence kept; it has 48 bases, read in frame from the first base. TCRbeta CDR3 regions were amplified from genomic DNA by means of the immunoSEQ Assay, a bias-controlled multiplex PCR. The original methods were these. The number of nucleated cells in each sample was estimated by amplification of reference gene primers within the assay. Sequence reads were collapsed and filtered to measure the absolute abundance of every unique TCRbeta CDR3 rearrangement. Productive Simpson clonality was computed per sample as the square root of Simpson's diversity index over productive rearrangements. This immuneACCESS table, as held by TCRdb, lists in-frame sequences with V and J called but not all clones. Of the missing ones, under half trace to an unresolved V gene in checked studies; the others have no known cause. V and J calls and clone size follow that table, whereas D and trimming were derived from the DNA. The sample profile shows 150,000 to 200,000 clones; about 88% of them were found once. Of the sample, roughly a sixth falls within the top ten clones.

What the research found in general, with its limitations: Clinical and demographic metadata were provided uncurated, with the amount varying by source and participant.

With respect to this clone: Which antigen it targets is not known. No clone much larger than this one lies a single base away; base qualities are absent.

The sequence links TRBV6-4 to TRBJ2-1; 7 of the junction bases match TRBD2. The clonotype originates from a man in his fifties or sixties with active or convalescent COVID-19. The sequenced material came from peripheral blood. The DNA reads TGTGCCATTATTGGGGGACGGGGAGGGAATTACAATGAGCAGTTCTTC. This codes for CAIIGGRGGNYNEQFF.